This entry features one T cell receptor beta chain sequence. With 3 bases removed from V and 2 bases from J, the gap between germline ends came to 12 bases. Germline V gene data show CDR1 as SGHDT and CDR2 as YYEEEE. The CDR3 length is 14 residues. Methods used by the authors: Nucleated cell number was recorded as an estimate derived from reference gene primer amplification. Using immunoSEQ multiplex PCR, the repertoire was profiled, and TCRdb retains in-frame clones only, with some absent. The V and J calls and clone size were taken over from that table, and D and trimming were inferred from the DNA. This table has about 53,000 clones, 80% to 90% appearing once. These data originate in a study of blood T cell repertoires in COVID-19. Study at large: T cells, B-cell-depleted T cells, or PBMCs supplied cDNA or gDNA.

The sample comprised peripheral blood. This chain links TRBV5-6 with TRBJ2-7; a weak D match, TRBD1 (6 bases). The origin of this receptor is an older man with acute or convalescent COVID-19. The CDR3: CASSSMDSPYEQYF. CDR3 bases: TGTGCCAGCAGCTCTATGGACAGTCCCTACGAGCAGTACTTC.